This T cell receptor (beta chain) was retrieved from a study of T cells in Graves' hyperthyroidism and ophthalmopathy. Trimming stripped 3 bases from V and 5 bases from J, with 13 bases between. The CDR3 has 14 amino acids. Germline V gene sequence: CDR1 MDHEN, CDR2 SYDVKM. Notes on the study in general: Ophthalmopathy was model-predicted a median about 6.9 months pre-onset.

Stability of Graves' hyperthyroidism was defined as absent ophthalmopathy progression within 18 months. Newly diagnosed patients aged 18 to 65 had hyperthyroidism of under 2 months' duration. Patients having uncontrolled infection, another autoimmune disease, pregnancy or lactation were not included. This clonotype was counted only a few times. Its specificity is not known. Because the CDR3 is missing its conserved closing phenylalanine or tryptophan, this is likely a read error. Regions amplified from RNA transcripts were the TCR beta CDR3 regions. RT-PCR in the first round (using the HTBI primer set) targeted the TCR CDR3. TCRdb processed the multiplex PCR reads anew with MiXCR; each CDR3 protein has one entry. The sample holds 600,000 to 650,000 distinct CDR3 sequences, 15% to 20% seen once.

The specimen sequenced was blood. This sequence joins TRBV28 and TRBJ1-1, with D possibly TRBD1 on 5 matching bases. The TCR originated in a woman aged 25 to 45 with Graves' hyperthyroidism. The CDR3 nucleotides are TGTGCCAGCAGTTTTGGGGGATCGCGGACTGAAGCTTTCCTT. As protein: CASSFGGSRTEAFL.